A single sample gave rise to the 32 T cell receptor beta chains below, sequenced in a study of blood T cell repertoires in COVID-19. Clones were read by immunoSEQ multiplex PCR, and TCRdb kept only the in-frame ones, dropping some. The top ten hold about 2.3% of the sample, which has approximately 140,000 clones, about 90% seen once. Material for sequencing was peripheral blood. These receptor sequences come from a human donor in a cohort sampled during active COVID-19.

The chain links TRBV10-3 to TRBJ2-7; 11 bases agree with TRBD2. The CDR3 spans 14 residues. V gave up 5 bases and J gave up 6 bases; unmatched junction bases: 6. Germline V gene data show CDR1 as ENHRY and CDR2 as SYGVKD. The CDR3 here is CAISPTSGRGEQYF. The CDR3 coding sequence is TGTGCCATCAGTCCAACTAGCGGGAGAGGCGAGCAGTACTTC.

The genes are TRBV18 and TRBJ2-2; 7 bases match TRBD1. In germline, CDR1 is KGHSH, CDR2 LQKENI. The CDR3 runs 17 residues. The V and J ends lost 5 bases and 3 bases, in that order; junction bases with no gene match: 12. The CDR3 sequence: CASSARTGGSDTGELFF. The CDR3 bases are TGTGCCAGCTCAGCACGGACAGGAGGATCGGACACCGGGGAGCTGTTTTTT.

For the CDR3, the DNA is TGTGCCAGCAGCTTGGGACTAGCCTCTTCCGGGGAGCTGTTTTTT. Translating gives CASSLGLASSGELFF. This chain connects TRBV11-3 to TRBJ2-2; 9 positions match TRBD2. V shed 3 bases, J shed 6 bases, and the junction held 5 bases outside the gene matches. The CDR3 consists of 15 residues. Germline V lookup: CDR1 SGHNT, CDR2 YENEEA.

The rearrangement joins TRBV11-2 to TRBJ2-7; no firm D call. V lost 0 bases to trimming and J lost 2 bases, with 2 bases between them. This CDR3 contains 12 residues. Germline lookup yields CDR1 SGHAT and CDR2 FQNNGV. CDR3: CASSLDTYEQYF. Here the CDR3 DNA reads TGTGCCAGCAGCTTAGACACCTACGAGCAGTACTTC.

The chain joins TRBV19 to TRBJ2-1; 9 positions agree with TRBD2. Germline V CDR1 and CDR2: LNHDA, SQIVND (reference sequence). This CDR3 contains 16 residues. With 4 bases clipped from V and 6 bases from J, the junction kept 10 bases outside the gene matches. This CDR3 is CASSTVLAGAFNEQFF. The CDR3 DNA follows: TGTGCCAGTAGTACGGTATTAGCGGGGGCTTTCAATGAGCAGTTCTTC.

The rearrangement uses TRBV7-6 and TRBJ2-3, with D maybe TRBD1 (5 bases). This CDR3 has 16 residues. V was clipped by 1 base and J by 3 bases, with 14 bases between them. Looked up from germline, CDR1 is SGHVS and CDR2 is FNYEAQ. Here the CDR3 reads CASSLGVGAVTDTQYF. In DNA, the CDR3 is TGTGCCAGCAGCTTAGGTGTTGGGGCTGTGACAGATACGCAGTATTTT.

The chain has TRBV5-1 and TRBJ2-7, with a weak D call TRBD2 (6 bases). CDR3 length equals 13 residues. CDR1 is SGHRS, CDR2 YFSETQ, per germline. The germline V and J ends were trimmed by 5 bases and 0 bases, with 9 bases remaining between them. The CDR3 loop is CASRGTFSYEQYF. In DNA, the CDR3 is TGCGCCAGCAGAGGGACTTTCTCCTACGAGCAGTACTTC.

The table lists this clone with a count of one. This CDR3 is CASSFEGGAETQYF. Written as DNA, the CDR3 is TGTGCCAGCAGCTTTGAAGGGGGCGCGGAGACCCAGTACTTC. J is TRBJ2-5 and V is TRBV7-9; TRBD1 agrees at 7 bases. The trim removed 3 bases at V and 5 bases at J, leaving 6 bases unmatched. Germline loops: CDR1 SEHNR, CDR2 FQNEAQ (reference sequence). This CDR3 contains 14 residues.

The CDR3 sequence is CASSIGRTGGNEQFF. Written as DNA, the CDR3 is TGTGCCAGTAGTATAGGAAGGACAGGGGGCAATGAGCAGTTCTTC. J is TRBJ2-1 and V is TRBV19, with TRBD1 matching 10 bases. In germline, CDR1 is LNHDA, CDR2 SQIVND (reference sequence). The ends lost 1 base at V and 6 bases at J; junction bases unmatched: 3. The CDR3 is 15 amino acids.

The V gene is TRBV28, the J gene TRBJ2-4; 9 bases fit TRBD2. This CDR3 spans 14 amino acids. CDR1 and CDR2 from the germline V gene are MDHEN and SYDVKM. The trim removed 5 bases at V and 6 bases at J, leaving 5 bases unmatched. Here the CDR3 DNA reads TGTGCCAGCAGTCTACCGGGACTAGCAAACATTCAGTACTTC. Its protein is CASSLPGLANIQYF.

This chain connects TRBV5-1 to TRBJ2-4, with TRBD1 identical over 7 bases. Unmatched junction bases numbered 5, after V lost 0 bases and J lost 5 bases. There are 15 residues in the CDR3. CDR1 and CDR2 (germline): SGHRS, YFSETQ. The CDR3: CASSLVDRDENIQYF. As DNA, the CDR3 is TGCGCCAGCAGCTTGGTCGACAGGGACGAAAACATTCAGTACTTC.

The rearrangement links TRBV7-3 to TRBJ2-3; 7 positions agree with TRBD1. V was clipped by 5 bases and J by 0 bases; unmatched bases: 8. The germline V gene encodes CDR1 SGHTA and CDR2 FQGTGA. This CDR3 region has 16 residues. The CDR3 reads CASSPDRAVSTDTQYF. In nucleotides, the CDR3 is TGTGCCAGCAGCCCCGACAGGGCCGTTAGCACAGATACGCAGTATTTT.

This sequence joins TRBV2 and TRBJ1-6; D is perhaps TRBD1 (5 bases). Per the germline V gene, CDR1 is SNHLY and CDR2 is FYNNEI. CDR3 size: 13 residues. V dropped 7 bases and J dropped 4 bases, with 8 bases sitting between them. The CDR3 loop is CASIRDYNSPLHF. In DNA, the CDR3 is TGTGCCAGCATCAGGGATTATAATTCACCCCTCCACTTT.

The J gene is TRBJ2-1, the V gene TRBV6-6; the match to TRBD1 covers 8 bases. CDR1 and CDR2 (germline): MNHNY, SVGAGI (reference sequence). Unmatched junction bases numbered 5, after V lost 5 bases and J lost 8 bases. The CDR3 extends over 13 amino acids. The CDR3 region is CASSPPTGDEQFF. For the CDR3, the DNA is TGTGCCAGCAGTCCACCGACAGGGGATGAGCAGTTCTTC.

The chain is built from TRBV7-3 and TRBJ2-7; 7 nucleotides align to TRBD1. The germline V gene has CDR1 SGHTA and CDR2 FQGTGA. Germline trimming cut 1 base from V and 0 bases from J; bases unmatched to any gene: 18. This CDR3 contains 20 residues. The CDR3 nucleotides are TGTGCCAGCAGCTTAATAGTAGGGACAGACCGGACAGACAGCTCCTACGAGCAGTACTTC. As protein: CASSLIVGTDRTDSSYEQYF.

This chain connects TRBV6-2 or TRBV6-3 to TRBJ2-5; 9 bases agree with TRBD2. Germline V gene sequence: CDR1 MNHEY, CDR2 SVGEGT. The trim removed 3 bases at V and 5 bases at J, leaving 4 bases unmatched. The CDR3 has 14 amino acids. The CDR3 sequence: CASSYLAGGETQYF. In DNA, the CDR3 is TGTGCCAGCAGTTATCTTGCGGGAGGGGAGACCCAGTACTTC.

The genes are TRBV29-1 and TRBJ2-3; possibly TRBD1 for D (5 bases). V lost 7 bases to trimming and J lost 1 base, with 12 bases between them. Germline CDR1 and CDR2: SQVTM and ANQGSEA. CDR3 length equals 13 residues. CDR3: CSEIPTGTDTQYF. CDR3 nucleotide sequence: TGCAGCGAGATACCGACAGGCACAGATACGCAGTATTTT.

This clone was observed a few times. The CDR3 sequence is CASSLNTGELFF. The CDR3 nucleotides read TGTGCCAGCAGTCTTAACACCGGGGAGCTGTTTTTT. The J gene is TRBJ2-2, the V gene TRBV12-3 or TRBV12-4; no reliable D call. The CDR3 covers 12 residues. V gave up 5 bases and J gave up 2 bases, with 3 bases separating them.

This clone was seen more than once but under ten times. The genes are TRBV6-1 and TRBJ1-1; TRBD1 matches at 10 bases. The CDR3 extends over 16 amino acids. Trimming cost V 6 bases and J 5 bases; bases outside gene matches: 12. Germline V gene lookup returns CDR1 MNHNS and CDR2 SASEGT. The CDR3 DNA reads as TGTGCCAGCAGGGAACCCGGGACAGGGGTAAATACTGAAGCTTTCTTT. Residues: CASREPGTGVNTEAFF.

The rearrangement joins TRBV6-5 to TRBJ2-5; 7 bases line up with TRBD1. The V gene's germline CDR1 is MNHEY and CDR2 SVGAGI. The CDR3 is 14 residues long. Germline trimming cut 4 bases from V and 2 bases from J; bases unmatched to any gene: 4. CDR3 residues: CASSLRGQQETQYF. Here the CDR3 DNA reads TGTGCCAGCAGTTTGAGGGGACAGCAAGAGACCCAGTACTTC.

For this clone: This sample includes further DNA sequences coding for the same CDR3. The DNA of the CDR3 is TGTGCCAGTAGTATACGCGGGAACTCCTACAATGAGCAGTTCTTC. Translation gives CASSIRGNSYNEQFF. The chain recombines TRBV19 with TRBJ2-1; maybe TRBD2 (6 bases). The V and J ends lost 2 bases and 0 bases respectively, with 8 bases between them. CDR1 LNHDA and CDR2 SQIVND come from the germline V gene (reference sequence). The CDR3 has 15 amino acids.

V usage is TRBV10-1 and J usage is TRBJ2-3, with TRBD1 identical over 9 bases. CDR1 and CDR2 (germline): WNHNN, SYGVQD (reference sequence). The CDR3 runs to 14 residues. Unmatched junction bases numbered 8, after V lost 5 bases and J lost 8 bases. DNA for the CDR3: TGCGCCAGCAGTTGGGACAGGGTCGATGGTACGCAGTATTTT. Amino acids: CASSWDRVDGTQYF.

The gene calls are TRBV3-1 (or the pseudogene TRBV3-2) and TRBJ1-5, with a possible D match to TRBD1 (6 bases). There are 19 residues in the CDR3. Looked up from germline, CDR1 is LGHDT and CDR2 is YNNKEL (reference sequence). V dropped 1 base and J dropped 2 bases, with 21 bases sitting between them. The CDR3 sequence: CASSQAGQGTGHRNQPQHF. CDR3 nucleotide sequence: TGTGCCAGCAGCCAAGCAGGTCAGGGGACCGGACATCGCAATCAGCCCCAGCATTTT.

The V and J genes are TRBV4-3 and TRBJ2-7; no reliable D call. The ends were cut back, 1 base at V and 0 bases at J, with 10 bases in the middle. CDR1 is LGHNA, CDR2 YSLEER, per germline. This CDR3 comprises 15 residues. The CDR3 here is CASSQGGSSSYEQYF. CDR3 nucleotides: TGCGCCAGCAGCCAAGGCGGTTCCAGCTCCTACGAGCAGTACTTC.

A single count supports this clone. V and J are TRBV5-6 and TRBJ1-1, with D tentatively TRBD1 (6 bases). The V end lost 5 bases, the J end lost 0 bases, and 11 bases lay between the germline ends. Per the germline V gene, CDR1 is SGHDT and CDR2 is YYEEEE. This CDR3 region has 14 residues. The CDR3 region is CASSSNRVNTEAFF. DNA of the CDR3: TGTGCCAGCAGTTCTAACAGGGTGAACACTGAAGCTTTCTTT.

The sample holds a few counts of this clone. The J gene is TRBJ1-5, the V gene TRBV6-6; no clear D. Trimming removed 5 bases at V and 4 bases at J, with 6 bases between. Germline CDR1 reads MNHNY; CDR2 reads SVGAGI (reference sequence). The CDR3 consists of 12 residues. The CDR3 DNA follows: TGTGCCAGCAGTACAGATAATCAGCCCCAGCATTTT. This encodes CASSTDNQPQHF.

The CDR3 DNA sequence: TGTGCCAGTAGTATAAGGGGCATGAACACTGAAGCTTTCTTT. Its protein product is CASSIRGMNTEAFF. V gene TRBV19 combines with J gene TRBJ1-1, with D perhaps TRBD1 (5 bases). The CDR3 is 14 residues long. The V gene lost 2 bases and the J gene lost 0 bases, with 7 bases spanning the gap. Germline loops: CDR1 LNHDA, CDR2 SQIVND (reference sequence). The variable domain in full, completed from reference TRBV19 and TRBJ1-1, reads DGGITQSPKYLFRKEGQNVTLSCEQNLNHDAMYWYRQDPGQGLRLIYYSQIVNDFQKGDIAEGYSVSREKKESFPLTVTSAQKNPTAFYLCASSIRGMNTEAFFGQGTRLTVV.

The chain employs TRBV30 and TRBJ2-2, with TRBD2 identical over 11 bases. V trimming: 1 base; J trimming: 7 bases; junction bases outside the gene matches: 11. CDR3 length: 17 residues. Germline V gene lookup returns CDR1 GTSNPN and CDR2 SVGIG (reference sequence). The CDR3 DNA follows: TGTGCCTGGAGTGGTCGTGTTAGCGGGAGGGCCTTCGGGGAGCTGTTTTTT. Translation: CAWSGRVSGRAFGELFF.

A few counts support this clone. V usage is TRBV2 and J usage is TRBJ1-4, with a weak D call TRBD1 (6 bases). Germline loops: CDR1 SNHLY, CDR2 FYNNEI. Trimming cost V 7 bases and J 3 bases, with 12 bases left between them. The CDR3 has 14 residues. The CDR3 reads CASTTGIANEKLFF. The CDR3 DNA sequence: TGTGCCAGCACCACAGGGATAGCTAATGAAAAACTGTTTTTT.

This sequence joins TRBV3-1 (or the pseudogene TRBV3-2) and TRBJ2-2; no clear D gene. CDR1 LGHDT and CDR2 YNNKEL come from the germline V gene (reference sequence). The CDR3 is 14 residues long. V was trimmed by 4 bases and J by 0 bases, leaving 6 bases between them. CDR3 nucleotide sequence: TGTGCCAGCAGCCTAGCAGCGAACACCGGGGAGCTGTTTTTT. Its protein is CASSLAANTGELFF.

The gene calls are TRBV4-2 and TRBJ1-2; D may be TRBD1 (6 bases). The germline gives CDR1 LGHNA, CDR2 YNFKEQ. The CDR3 consists of 16 residues. V gave up 0 bases and J gave up 5 bases, with 16 bases separating them. In DNA form, the CDR3 reads TGTGCCAGCAGCCAAGAAACGAGGGGGAAAGGGTATGGCTACACCTTC. This codes for CASSQETRGKGYGYTF.

The chain joins TRBV19 to TRBJ2-1; 15 positions agree with TRBD2. Trimming at V came to 4 bases and at J to 5 bases, leaving 0 bases not matched to a gene. Germline assignment: CDR1 LNHDA and CDR2 SQIVND (reference sequence). The CDR3 contains 15 residues. The CDR3 nucleotides read TGTGCCAGTAGTAGGACTAGCGGGGGGGACAATGAGCAGTTCTTC. Translation gives CASSRTSGGDNEQFF. Drawing the rest from reference TRBV19 and TRBJ2-1, the complete variable domain is DGGITQSPKYLFRKEGQNVTLSCEQNLNHDAMYWYRQDPGQGLRLIYYSQIVNDFQKGDIAEGYSVSREKKESFPLTVTSAQKNPTAFYLCASSRTSGGDNEQFFGPGTRLTVL.